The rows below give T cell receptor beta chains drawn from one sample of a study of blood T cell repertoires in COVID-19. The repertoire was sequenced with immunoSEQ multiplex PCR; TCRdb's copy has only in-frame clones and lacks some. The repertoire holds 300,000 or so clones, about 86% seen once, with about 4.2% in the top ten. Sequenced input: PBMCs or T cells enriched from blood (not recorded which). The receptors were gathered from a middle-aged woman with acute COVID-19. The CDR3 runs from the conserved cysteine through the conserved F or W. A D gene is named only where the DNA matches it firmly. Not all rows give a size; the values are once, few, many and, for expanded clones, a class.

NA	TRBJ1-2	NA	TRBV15	TGTGCCACCCGCCCGGTTGCTAACTATGGCTACACCTTC	CATRPVANYGYTF
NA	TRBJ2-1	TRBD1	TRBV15	TGTGCCACCAGCAGAGAGAGACAGGGGGCGACTAATGAGCAGTTCTTC	CATSRERQGATNEQFF
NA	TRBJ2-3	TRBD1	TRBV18	TGTGCCAGCTCACCAACTCGGACAGGGCCGGCGGATACGCAGTATTTT	CASSPTRTGPADTQYF
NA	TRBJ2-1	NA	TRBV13	TGTGCCAGCAGCTTGGGGCTGAACTCCTACAATGAGCAGTTCTTC	CASSLGLNSYNEQFF
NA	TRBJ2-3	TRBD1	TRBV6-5	TGTGCCAGCAGCGGAGGACAGGGAGGCACAGATACGCAGTATTTT	CASSGGQGGTDTQYF
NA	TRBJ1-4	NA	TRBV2	TGTGCCAGCAGTGAAATTCTTTTTGAAAAACTGTTTTTT	CASSEILFEKLFF
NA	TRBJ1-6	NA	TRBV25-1	TGTGCCAGCAGTGAATTTGGCGGAAATTCACCCCTCCACTTT	CASSEFGGNSPLHF
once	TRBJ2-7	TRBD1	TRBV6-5	TGTGCCAGCAGACCCAGGGGGAACGAGCAGTACTTC	CASRPRGNEQYF
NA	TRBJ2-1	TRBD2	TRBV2	TGTGCCAGCAGTGACGGTCTAGCGGGGAGCTCCTACAATGAGCAGTTCTTC	CASSDGLAGSSYNEQFF
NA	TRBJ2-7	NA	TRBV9	TGTGCCAGCAGCGTACAGGCAGGGTATGGCGAGCAGTACTTC	CASSVQAGYGEQYF
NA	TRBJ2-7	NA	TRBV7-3	TGTGCCAGCAGCCCCGGGGGTCCCAACGAGCAGTACTTC	CASSPGGPNEQYF
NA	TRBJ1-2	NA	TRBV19	TGTGCCAGTAGTATCCGACAGTTCTATGGCTACACCTTC	CASSIRQFYGYTF
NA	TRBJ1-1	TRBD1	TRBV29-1	TGCAGCGTTGAAACAGGGGGGGGGACTGAAGCTTTCTTT	CSVETGGGTEAFF
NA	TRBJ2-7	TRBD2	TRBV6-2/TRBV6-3	TGTGCCAGCAGTTATGAGGCTAGCGGGGGGGCAAACCTCTACGAGCAGTACTTC	CASSYEASGGANLYEQYF
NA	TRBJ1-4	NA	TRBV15	TGTGCCACCCACGCTCAGGGAAATGAAAAACTGTTTTTT	CATHAQGNEKLFF
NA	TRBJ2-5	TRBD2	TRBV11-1	TGTGCCAGCAGCTCTCCGGGACTAGCAAAAGAGACCCAGTACTTC	CASSSPGLAKETQYF
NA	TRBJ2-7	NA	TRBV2	TGTGCCAGCAGCCAGGGTCTGGGGTCCTACGAGCAGTACTTC	CASSQGLGSYEQYF
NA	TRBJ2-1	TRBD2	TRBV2	TGTGCCAGCGGCGGGGGGCCCTCTAATGAGCAGTTCTTC	CASGGGPSNEQFF
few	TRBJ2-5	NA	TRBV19	TGTGCCAGTAGTATAAGCGTGAGGTTCGGGGAGACCCAGTACTTC	CASSISVRFGETQYF
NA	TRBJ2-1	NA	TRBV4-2	TGTGCCAGCAGCCAAGATTTGACTAGTATGTACAATGAGCAGTTCTTC	CASSQDLTSMYNEQFF
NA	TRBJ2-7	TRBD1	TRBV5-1	TGCGCCAGCAGCTTGGGAGGGACAGGCGTCCGCTCCTACGAGCAGTACTTC	CASSLGGTGVRSYEQYF
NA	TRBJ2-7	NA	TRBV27	TGTGCCAGCAGTTCCTGGGCGCAGTACTTC	CASSSWAQYF
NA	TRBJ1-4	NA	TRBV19	TGTGCCAGTAGTAGAGAACCGGGACAAGTTTTGAAACTGTTTTTT	CASSREPGQVLKLFF
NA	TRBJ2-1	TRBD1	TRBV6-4	TGTGCCAGCAGTGAACAGGGGAACTCCTACAATGAGCAGTTCTTC	CASSEQGNSYNEQFF
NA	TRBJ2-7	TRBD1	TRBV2	TGTGCCAGCCGACAGGGGACCTCCTACGAGCAGTACTTC	CASRQGTSYEQYF
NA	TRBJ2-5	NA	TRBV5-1	TGCGCCAGCAGCTTGGGTCAGTCACCCCAAGAGACCCAGTACTTC	CASSLGQSPQETQYF
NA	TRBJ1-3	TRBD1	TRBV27	TGTGCCAGCAAGTTTGAAGGGACAGCCGGAAACACCATATATTTT	CASKFEGTAGNTIYF
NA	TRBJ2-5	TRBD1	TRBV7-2	TGTGCCAGCAGCTTAACTCCGACAGGGCCAGGGTTGGGGACCCAGTACTTC	CASSLTPTGPGLGTQYF
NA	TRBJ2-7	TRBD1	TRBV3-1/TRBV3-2	TGTGCCAGCAGCCAAGCGACAGGGGCCCCCTACGAGCAGTACTTC	CASSQATGAPYEQYF
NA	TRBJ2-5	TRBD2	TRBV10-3	TGTGCCATCAGTGAGGGGGGACTAGCGGGGCAAGAGACCCAGTACTTC	CAISEGGLAGQETQYF
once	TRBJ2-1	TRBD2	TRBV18	TGTGCCAGCTCACCCCGGGAGGGATCCAATGAGCAGTTCTTC	CASSPREGSNEQFF
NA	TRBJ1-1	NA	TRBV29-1	TGCAGCGTTGTCCTTTCCGGGGGCACTGAAGCTTTCTTT	CSVVLSGGTEAFF
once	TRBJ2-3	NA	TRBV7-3	TGTGCCAGCATCAAAAAACCGGGGGACTCCACAGATACGCAGTATTTT	CASIKKPGDSTDTQYF
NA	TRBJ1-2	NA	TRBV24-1	TGTGCCACCAGTGATTCTGTGCGTGACTATGGCTACACCTTC	CATSDSVRDYGYTF
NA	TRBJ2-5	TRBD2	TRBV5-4	TGTGCCAGCAGCCGGCTCGCGGGGGGCACCCAAGAGACCCAGTACTTC	CASSRLAGGTQETQYF
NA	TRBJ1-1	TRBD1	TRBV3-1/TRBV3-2	TGTGCCAGCGGCGGGACAGGGGGGGACACTGAAGCTTTCTTT	CASGGTGGDTEAFF
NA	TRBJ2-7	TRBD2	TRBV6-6	TGTGCCAGCAGAAAGACTAGCGGGGACACCTACGAGCAGTACTTC	CASRKTSGDTYEQYF
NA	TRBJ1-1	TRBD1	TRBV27	TGTGCCAGCAGTTCCTTTCCTGGGACAGGGGAGACGACTGAAGCTTTCTTT	CASSSFPGTGETTEAFF
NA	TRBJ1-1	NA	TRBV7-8	TGTGCCAGCAGGCGGGGATCGAACACTGAAGCTTTCTTT	CASRRGSNTEAFF
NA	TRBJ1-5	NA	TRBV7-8	TGTGCCAGCAGCTTCGACAGGAATCAGCCCCAGCATTTT	CASSFDRNQPQHF
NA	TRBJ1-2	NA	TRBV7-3	TGTGCCAGCAGCTTAGCGGGGGCGGAAGGCTACACCTTC	CASSLAGAEGYTF
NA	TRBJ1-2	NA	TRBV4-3	TGCGCCAGCAGCCAAGTATTTGGGTCGGGTGGCTACACCTTC	CASSQVFGSGGYTF
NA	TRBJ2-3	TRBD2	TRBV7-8	TGTGCCAGCAGCGCCGTTCTAGCGGGAGAGGGAGATACGCAGTATTTT	CASSAVLAGEGDTQYF
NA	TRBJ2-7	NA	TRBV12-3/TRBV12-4	TGTGCCAGCAGCTCACGGGAAAGCTACGAGCAGTACTTC	CASSSRESYEQYF
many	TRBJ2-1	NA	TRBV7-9	TGTGCCAGCAGGAAAGAGAGCTCCTACAATGAGCAGTTCTTC	CASRKESSYNEQFF
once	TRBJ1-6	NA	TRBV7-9	TGTGCCAGCATCCTCACGGGGGGAGAGGTGAATTCACCCCTCCACTTT	CASILTGGEVNSPLHF
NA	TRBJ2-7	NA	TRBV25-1	TGTGCCAGCAGCGGCCACAGGGCCCACTCCTACGAGCAGTACTTC	CASSGHRAHSYEQYF
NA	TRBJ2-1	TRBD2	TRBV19	TGTGCCAGTAGGACTAGCGGGGGGATCGGATACAATGAGCAGTTCTTC	CASRTSGGIGYNEQFF
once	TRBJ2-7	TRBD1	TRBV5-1	TGCGCCAGCAGCCCAGGGACAGTCTACGAGCAGTACTTC	CASSPGTVYEQYF